What follows are 4 T cell receptor beta chains derived from one specimen sequenced in a study of shared clonotypes between healthy human individuals. Clones were sequenced by immunoSEQ multiplex PCR, and TCRdb holds only the in-frame ones, with some missing. The sample records about 2 million clones, over 85% being singletons. The sequenced sample consisted of naive CD4+ T cells sorted from blood. Subset defined: CD45RA+ positively selected. These receptors were collected from a man aged 18 to 29 in good health.

The rearrangement uses TRBV7-3 and TRBJ2-1; D unresolved. CDR1 is SGHTA and CDR2 is FQGTGA in the germline V gene. V lost 2 bases to trimming and J lost 9 bases, with 11 bases between them. This CDR3 is 13 amino acids long. CDR3 nucleotides: TGTGCCAGCAGCTTAGATCTCCGCAGTGAGCAGTTCTTC. This codes for CASSLDLRSEQFF.

The chain carries TRBV30 and TRBJ2-7; possibly TRBD1 for D (5 bases). The ends were cut back, 0 bases at V and 5 bases at J, with 11 bases in the middle. This CDR3 is built from 13 residues. Germline values: CDR1 GTSNPN, CDR2 SVGIG (reference sequence). CDR3 bases: TGTGCCTGGAGTGTTGACAGCGTCAACGAGCAGTACTTC. Protein: CAWSVDSVNEQYF.

The rearrangement links TRBV6-6 to TRBJ2-3, with D unclear. The CDR3 has 14 amino acids. Germline lookup yields CDR1 MNHNY and CDR2 SVGAGI (reference sequence). V shed 6 bases and J shed 2 bases, with 12 bases lying between them. The chain's CDR3 is CASRFGTDTDTQYF. The DNA for the CDR3 is TGTGCCAGCAGGTTCGGTACTGACACAGATACGCAGTATTTT.

The V and J genes are TRBV19 and TRBJ2-7, with unresolved D. The CDR3 loop spans 11 amino acids. Trimming stripped 10 bases from V and 9 bases from J, with 16 bases between. Germline-derived CDR1 and CDR2 are LNHDA and SQIVND (reference sequence). CDR3 coding DNA: TGTGCCAACCCGCCCTGGGGTGGGCAGTACTTC. It encodes CANPPWGGQYF.